This is a list of T cell receptor beta chains from one sample in a study of blood T cell repertoires in COVID-19. Assay used: immunoSEQ multiplex PCR; TCRdb lists only in-frame clones, some missing. This table holds roughly 200,000 clones, approximately 85% found once. The sequenced material came from PBMCs or T cells enriched from blood (not recorded which). The receptors here all came from a man aged 40-49 years with acute COVID-19. CDR3s include the opening cysteine and the closing phenylalanine or tryptophan. The D gene is left open where the match is weak. Clone size appears in some rows only: once, few, many, or a class for an expanded clone.

d_gene	j_gene	abundance	v_gene	CDR3nt	CDR3aa
-	TRBJ2-2	-	TRBV2	TGTGCCAGCTGGAGCGGCGCCGGGGAGCTGTTTTTT	CASWSGAGELFF
-	TRBJ2-7	-	TRBV7-8	TGTGCCAGCAGATTACGTGGGAGCTCCTACGAGCAGTACTTC	CASRLRGSSYEQYF
-	TRBJ1-1	-	TRBV18	TGTGCCAGCTCACCATCCGTCGGCGACAGAGAAGCTTTCTTT	CASSPSVGDREAFF
TRBD1	TRBJ2-5	few	TRBV6-5	TGTGCCAGCAGGGACAGGGTCTGGGAGACCCAGTACTTC	CASRDRVWETQYF
-	TRBJ2-1	-	TRBV5-4	TGTGCCAGCAGCTTGACCCCGGGACATCATGAGCAGTTCTTC	CASSLTPGHHEQFF
TRBD2	TRBJ2-1	-	TRBV27	TGTGCCAGCAGGCTAGCGGGATCCGATGAGCAGTTCTTC	CASRLAGSDEQFF
-	TRBJ2-7	-	TRBV14	TGTGCCAGCAGCCAAGTCCTGGGGGCCGCGTACTTC	CASSQVLGAAYF
-	TRBJ2-3	-	TRBV21-1	TGTGCCAGCAGCAAAGTCCCGCGGGGGGGGACTCACACAGATACGCAGTATTTT	CASSKVPRGGTHTDTQYF
-	TRBJ1-1	-	TRBV6-1	TGTGCCAGCAGTGAAGGACAGTGGGGTAAAACTTTCTTT	CASSEGQWGKTFF
-	TRBJ1-2	few	TRBV28	TGTGCCAGCAGTTTTGGAGCCCCGCCAGGCTACACCTTC	CASSFGAPPGYTF
-	TRBJ2-5	once	TRBV11-2	TGTGCCAGCAGCTTTTTGGGCAGGGCGGACGAGACCCAGTACTTC	CASSFLGRADETQYF
TRBD2	TRBJ2-2	-	TRBV10-3	TGTGCCACTCTGACTAGCGAGAAGAACACCGGGGAGCTGTTTTTT	CATLTSEKNTGELFF
TRBD2	TRBJ2-1	-	TRBV4-1	TGCGCCAGCAGCCGCATCTTAGCGGGTAGGGACAATGAGCAGTTCTTC	CASSRILAGRDNEQFF
TRBD2	TRBJ2-1	-	TRBV5-1	TGCGCCAGCAGCTTGGGACTAGCGGGGAACAATGAGCAGTTCTTC	CASSLGLAGNNEQFF
TRBD1	TRBJ1-1	-	TRBV24-1	TGTGCCACCAGTGACACCCGGGACAGGGGTGGTAAAGCTTTCTTT	CATSDTRDRGGKAFF
TRBD2	TRBJ2-1	-	TRBV7-6	TGTGCCAGCAGCTCCCGCCTTGGGGGGGACAATGAGCAGTTCTTC	CASSSRLGGDNEQFF
TRBD1	TRBJ2-2	-	TRBV30	TGTGCCTGGAGGGGACAGGGATACACCGGGGAGCTGTTTTTT	CAWRGQGYTGELFF
TRBD2	TRBJ2-1	-	TRBV10-3	TGTGCCATCAGTGAGAGGGTGGGGCTAGCGGGAGGGGACAATGAGCAGTTCTTC	CAISERVGLAGGDNEQFF
-	TRBJ2-7	-	TRBV4-1	TGCGCCAGCAGCCAATACCAAGCAGGTGGTACCTACGAGCAGTACTTC	CASSQYQAGGTYEQYF
TRBD2	TRBJ2-7	-	TRBV7-6	TGTGCCAGCAGCTTAGGTCTAGCGGGATCAGAGCAGTACTTC	CASSLGLAGSEQYF
TRBD2	TRBJ2-1	-	TRBV7-8	TGTGCCAGCAGCTTAGGGGTCGCGGGAGGGGTCCATGAGCAGTTCTTC	CASSLGVAGGVHEQFF
-	TRBJ2-7	-	TRBV7-6	TGTGCCAGCAGCTTAGAACGAGGTACAGGGTACGAGCAGTACTTC	CASSLERGTGYEQYF
TRBD1	TRBJ1-1	-	TRBV5-1	TGCGCCAGCAGCTTGGAGGGGACAGGGGGGAACACTGAAGCTTTCTTT	CASSLEGTGGNTEAFF
TRBD2	TRBJ2-1	-	TRBV10-3	TGTGCCACCGAAGGGACTAGCGGGAGTAATGAGCAGTTCTTC	CATEGTSGSNEQFF
TRBD2	TRBJ2-7	-	TRBV10-1	TGCGCCAGCAGTGAAGGACTAGCGGATTACTACGAGCAGTACTTC	CASSEGLADYYEQYF
TRBD2	TRBJ2-3	few	TRBV4-1	TGCGCCAGCAGCCAAGGAGGAGCGGGAGGCGGCACAGATACGCAGTATTTT	CASSQGGAGGGTDTQYF
TRBD2	TRBJ2-3	-	TRBV27	TGTGCCAGCAGTCCTCTTACACTAGCGACCCGCACAGATACGCAGTATTTT	CASSPLTLATRTDTQYF
-	TRBJ1-3	few	TRBV3-1/TRBV3-2	TGTGCCAGCAGCCTAGTAAGTCTCTCTGGAAACACCATATATTTT	CASSLVSLSGNTIYF
TRBD1	TRBJ2-2	-	TRBV3-1/TRBV3-2	TGTGCCAGCGGATACAGGGGGACCGGGGAGCTGTTTTTT	CASGYRGTGELFF
TRBD1	TRBJ1-2	-	TRBV7-2	TGTGCCAGCAGCTTAGGGGGACAGGGCTATGGCTACACCTTC	CASSLGGQGYGYTF
TRBD1	TRBJ2-7	few	TRBV6-2/TRBV6-3	TGTGCCAGCAGTTACTATGGCAGGGGGCGTGGGGAGCAGTACTTC	CASSYYGRGRGEQYF
TRBD2	TRBJ2-1	-	TRBV30	TGTGCCTGGACTAGCGGGAGGGGTTCCTACAATGAGCAGTTCTTC	CAWTSGRGSYNEQFF
TRBD1	TRBJ1-1	-	TRBV12-3/TRBV12-4	TGTGCCAGCAGAGTACAGGGGGGCACTGAAGCTTTCTTT	CASRVQGGTEAFF
TRBD2	TRBJ2-1	-	TRBV6-4	TGTGCCAGCAGTGACGAGTTTAGGCTAGCGGGTAATGAGCAGTTCTTC	CASSDEFRLAGNEQFF
-	TRBJ1-2	-	TRBV29-1	TGCAGCGCAGCGGGGGGAAAGGACTATGGCTACACCTTC	CSAAGGKDYGYTF
-	TRBJ2-2	-	TRBV5-1	TGCGCCAGCAGCTTGGCCGTGAGGGCAGGTAACACCGGGGAGCTGTTTTTT	CASSLAVRAGNTGELFF
-	TRBJ1-4	-	TRBV2	TGTGCCAGCAGTGTTGTTAGAGAAAAACTGTTTTTT	CASSVVREKLFF
TRBD1	TRBJ1-2	-	TRBV6-5	TGTGCCAGCAGTTACACACAGGGGAACTATGGCTACACCTTC	CASSYTQGNYGYTF
TRBD2	TRBJ2-5	-	TRBV3-1/TRBV3-2	TGTGCCAGCAGCCAACCCACGTGGACTAGCGGGAAGGGTATAGAGACCCAGTACTTC	CASSQPTWTSGKGIETQYF
-	TRBJ1-2	-	TRBV21-1	TGTGCCAGCAGCAAAGGGCCTAACTTGAGGGGGCCCTATGGCTACACCTTC	CASSKGPNLRGPYGYTF
TRBD2	TRBJ2-5	once	TRBV3-1/TRBV3-2	TGTGCCAGCAGCCCCGGGACTAGCGGGAGTCTCGCAGAGACCCAGTACTTC	CASSPGTSGSLAETQYF
TRBD2	TRBJ2-7	-	TRBV13	TGTGCCAGCAGCTTAATAGCCCCAGGGGTGAAGCGGGAGGTCTCCTACGAGCAGTACTTC	CASSLIAPGVKREVSYEQYF
-	TRBJ1-2	once	TRBV13	TGTGCCAGCAGCCTGAGATTCATACGGGGCTACACCTTC	CASSLRFIRGYTF
-	TRBJ2-2	-	TRBV25-1	TGTGCCAGCAGTTCTCCTACCGGGGAGCTGTTTTTT	CASSSPTGELFF
-	TRBJ1-5	-	TRBV2	TGTGCCAGCAAATCGTCAGGGAACAATCAGCCCCAGCATTTT	CASKSSGNNQPQHF
TRBD1	TRBJ1-6	-	TRBV29-1	TGCAGCGTTGGTGGGACAGGGCGTTCACCCCTCCACTTT	CSVGGTGRSPLHF
TRBD1	TRBJ2-7	few	TRBV5-1	TGCGCCAGCAGCCGGGACAGCTACGAGCAGTACTTC	CASSRDSYEQYF
-	TRBJ1-1	-	TRBV29-1	TGCAGCGTTGAAGGGGGTCAGGGGATCGCTGAAGCTTTCTTT	CSVEGGQGIAEAFF
TRBD1	TRBJ1-1	-	TRBV2	TGTGCCAGCAGAGAAGAGACAGGGATAAGTGAAGCTTTCTTT	CASREETGISEAFF
-	TRBJ1-1	-	TRBV2	TGTGCCAGCATAACAGGGCAGAACACTGAAGCTTTCTTT	CASITGQNTEAFF
-	TRBJ1-2	-	TRBV3-1/TRBV3-2	TGTGCCAGCAGCCGCCGCGGTACAGGGACCGAAATTTATGGCTACACCTTC	CASSRRGTGTEIYGYTF
TRBD1	TRBJ1-5	-	TRBV6-1	TGTGCCAGCAGTGTCGAGACAGGGTACCAGCCCCAGCATTTT	CASSVETGYQPQHF
-	TRBJ1-6	-	TRBV27	TGTGCCAGCAGTGTTCTTAGCTCCTATAATTCACCCCTCCACTTT	CASSVLSSYNSPLHF
TRBD2	TRBJ2-3	-	TRBV6-2/TRBV6-3	TGTGCCAGCAGTAAACGGACTAGCGGGGGGAGCACAGATACGCAGTATTTT	CASSKRTSGGSTDTQYF
-	TRBJ2-7	-	TRBV2	TGTGCCAGCAGGGGGTTCGGGGGAACCTACGAGCAGTACTTC	CASRGFGGTYEQYF
TRBD1	TRBJ1-6	-	TRBV5-4	TGTGCCAGCAGTTCGGACAGGGCTGGTTCACCCCTCCACTTT	CASSSDRAGSPLHF
TRBD1	TRBJ1-6	once	TRBV6-5	TGTGCCAGCAGTTTTGCCCCACGACAGGGTCGAGCACCCCTCCACTTT	CASSFAPRQGRAPLHF
-	TRBJ1-3	-	TRBV9	TGTGCCAGCAGCTACCTCACAGGGTCTGGAAACACCATATATTTT	CASSYLTGSGNTIYF
TRBD2	TRBJ2-1	few	TRBV3-1/TRBV3-2	TGTGCCAGCAGAGAAACTAGCGGGGCGGGGGATGAGCAGTTCTTC	CASRETSGAGDEQFF